These 28 T cell receptor beta chains were sequenced from one sample in a study of OX40 agonist ivuxolimab in advanced cancers. The table came from immunoSEQ multiplex PCR; TCRdb's copy has only in-frame clones and leaves some out. This sample has nearly 80,000 clones, with just under 85% found just once. This sample comprised CD4+ or CD8+ T cells sorted from blood, obtained in a trial of the OX40 agonist ivuxolimab. Receptor source: an adult with an advanced solid tumor such as melanoma, head and neck, liver or kidney cancer.

This chain joins TRBV30 and TRBJ1-1, with a tentative D call TRBD1 (5 bases). CDR1 and CDR2 from the germline V gene are GTSNPN and SVGIG (reference sequence). Trimming left V 5 bases short and J 0 bases short, with 10 bases between. There are 13 residues in the CDR3. Written as DNA, the CDR3 is TGTGCCTGGGATGAGGGGTTGAACACTGAAGCTTTCTTT. It yields the protein CAWDEGLNTEAFF.

The V and J genes are TRBV12-5 and TRBJ1-6; the D gene is possibly TRBD1 (5 bases). Between the trimmed V and J ends, which lost 6 bases and 17 bases, there was a span of 17 bases. CDR1 and CDR2 from the germline V gene are LGHNT and FRNRAP. CDR3 length equals 12 residues. CDR3 nucleotide sequence: TGTGCTAGTGGCCCCGCGGGACGGTGGGTCCACTTT. Translation: CASGPAGRWVHF.

The V and J genes are TRBV6-6 and TRBJ1-2; maybe TRBD1 (6 bases). This CDR3 has 15 residues. V was pared by 5 bases and J by 1 base, with 14 bases between. Germline lookup yields CDR1 MNHNY and CDR2 SVGAGI (reference sequence). The CDR3 loop reads CASSPRRTDNYGYTF. The CDR3 DNA reads TGTGCCAGCAGTCCTCGGCGGACAGATAACTATGGCTACACCTTC.

This chain joins TRBV7-2 and TRBJ2-1; D gene ambiguous. There are 14 residues in the CDR3. V lost 0 bases, J lost 5 bases, and 8 bases lay in between. Germline V lookup: CDR1 SGHTA, CDR2 FQGNSA. CDR3: CASSLARTNNEQFF. The CDR3 nucleotides read TGTGCCAGCAGCTTAGCGAGGACCAACAATGAGCAGTTCTTC.

The chain couples TRBV19 to TRBJ2-3; D ambiguous. Germline loops: CDR1 LNHDA, CDR2 SQIVND (reference sequence). V was shortened by 3 bases and J by 0 bases, with 7 bases between the two germline ends. This CDR3 region has 14 residues. The DNA of the CDR3 is TGTGCCAGTAGTATCAGCGTAAGCACAGATACGCAGTATTTT. Translation: CASSISVSTDTQYF.

J is TRBJ2-1 and V is TRBV27, with 13 bases aligning to TRBD2. The V gene's germline CDR1 is MNHEY and CDR2 SMNVEV (reference sequence). CDR3 size: 21 residues. Trimming at V came to 6 bases and at J to 0 bases, leaving 17 bases not matched to a gene. The CDR3 sequence is CASSRRLSGTSGVASYNEQFF. DNA of the CDR3: TGTGCCAGCAGCCGTAGACTATCCGGGACTAGCGGGGTGGCCTCCTACAATGAGCAGTTCTTC.

The chain couples TRBV18 to TRBJ2-1; D gene uncertain. This CDR3 has 14 residues. Germline V gene data show CDR1 as KGHSH and CDR2 as LQKENI. The V gene lost 5 bases and the J gene lost 4 bases, with 12 bases spanning the gap. DNA for the CDR3: TGTGCCAGCTCAGAAGGACCATTTTACAATGAGCAGTTCTTC. It encodes CASSEGPFYNEQFF. Full variable domain (remainder filled in from reference TRBV18 and TRBJ2-1): NAGVMQNPRHLVRRRGQEARLRCSPMKGHSHVYWYRQLPEEGLKFMVYLQKENIIDESGMPKERFSAEFPKEGPSILRIQQVVRGDSAAYFCASSEGPFYNEQFFGPGTRLTVL.

Concerning this clone itself: Other nucleotide sequences from this sample produce the same CDR3. CDR3 residues: CASSLAGGNNEQFF. The CDR3 DNA reads TGTGCCAGCAGCTTAGCGGGAGGGAACAATGAGCAGTTCTTC. V is TRBV7-9 and J is TRBJ2-1; TRBD2 matches at 7 bases. This CDR3 spans 14 amino acids. Trimming removed 0 bases from V and 5 bases from J; junction bases left unmatched: 1. Germline CDR1 reads SEHNR; CDR2 reads FQNEAQ (reference sequence).

The chain uses TRBV5-1 and TRBJ2-5; 11 bases align to TRBD2. The V gene's germline CDR1 is SGHRS and CDR2 YFSETQ. Trimming at V came to 0 bases and at J to 5 bases, leaving 6 bases not matched to a gene. This CDR3 is 16 amino acids long. The DNA for the CDR3 is TGCGCCAGCAGCTTGGGACATACTAGCGGGGGTGAGACCCAGTACTTC. Translated, it gives CASSLGHTSGGETQYF.

This sequence joins TRBV11-2 and TRBJ2-7, with 8 bases that match TRBD2. The CDR3 sequence is 14 residues long. V was pared by 1 base and J by 7 bases, with 6 bases of the junction left unmatched. The germline gives CDR1 SGHAT, CDR2 FQNNGV. The CDR3 is CASSLGTSGREQYF. Here the CDR3 DNA reads TGTGCCAGCAGCTTAGGTACTAGCGGAAGGGAGCAGTACTTC.

This clone was seen just once. This chain uses TRBV6-5 with TRBJ2-5, with TRBD1 identical over 11 bases. Germline V CDR1 and CDR2: MNHEY, SVGAGI. Trimming took 5 bases from V and 5 from J; bases not matched to a gene: 4. CDR3 size: 14 residues. As DNA, the CDR3 is TGTGCCAGCAGTCTGGACAGGGGGCGCGAGACCCAGTACTTC. Translated, it gives CASSLDRGRETQYF.

The chain carries TRBV2 and TRBJ2-7, with 7 bases identical to TRBD1. Germline V gene data show CDR1 as SNHLY and CDR2 as FYNNEI. The CDR3 consists of 16 residues. Unmatched junction bases numbered 12, after V lost 5 bases and J lost 2 bases. The CDR3, as DNA: TGTGCCAGCAGTTCCAGAGGAGACAGGGCCACCTACGAGCAGTACTTC. It specifies CASSSRGDRATYEQYF.

This clone came up once. This CDR3 is CAWKQEGVDQPQHF. CDR3 bases: TGTGCCTGGAAGCAAGAGGGCGTAGATCAGCCCCAGCATTTT. This sequence joins TRBV30 and TRBJ1-5; D is unresolved. V gave up 4 bases and J gave up 5 bases, with 15 bases separating them. Germline CDR1 is GTSNPN and CDR2 is SVGIG (reference sequence). The CDR3 has 14 residues.

A single count supports this clone. The chain employs TRBV6-1 and TRBJ1-1; D may be TRBD1 (5 bases). The ends were cut back, 8 bases at V and 1 base at J, with 14 bases in the middle. Germline CDR1 MNHNS, CDR2 SASEGT. This CDR3 region has 14 residues. This CDR3 reads CASLSRRGNTEAFF. The DNA of the CDR3 is TGTGCCAGCCTCTCCCGTAGGGGGAACACTGAAGCTTTCTTT.

The gene calls are TRBV10-3 and TRBJ2-7, with 10 nucleotides matching TRBD1. In germline, CDR1 is ENHRY, CDR2 SYGVKD. The CDR3 loop spans 14 amino acids. V lost 6 bases, J lost 3 bases, and 5 bases stayed unmatched. The CDR3 nucleotides read TGTGCCATCAGGGAGGACAGGGGGATCTACGAGCAGTACTTC. It encodes CAIREDRGIYEQYF.

This clone came up a few times. This chain connects TRBV18 to TRBJ1-3; no reliable D call. CDR3 size: 16 residues. V was trimmed by 3 bases and J by 0 bases, leaving 12 bases between them. Germline V CDR1 and CDR2: KGHSH, LQKENI. CDR3 coding DNA: TGTGCCAGCTCACCGCCTGGACCGCGCTCTGGAAACACCATATATTTT. It codes for CASSPPGPRSGNTIYF.

The chain employs TRBV7-7 and TRBJ2-2, with D possibly being TRBD2 (6 bases). CDR1 SSHAT and CDR2 FNYEAQ come from the germline V gene (reference sequence). V was clipped by 1 base and J by 7 bases, with 13 bases between them. The CDR3 is made up of 15 amino acids. The CDR3 loop is CASSLVRETGGELFF. As DNA, the CDR3 is TGTGCCAGCAGCTTAGTTCGGGAGACGGGCGGGGAGCTGTTTTTT.

This clone has only one observation. The rearrangement uses TRBV28 and TRBJ1-2, with D unclear. Germline CDR1 and CDR2: MDHEN and SYDVKM. The V end lost 6 bases, the J end lost 5 bases, and 7 bases lay between the germline ends. The CDR3 has 11 amino acids. This CDR3 is CASRTSYGYTF. Here the CDR3 DNA reads TGTGCCAGCAGAACCTCTTATGGCTACACCTTC.

The chain uses TRBV9 and TRBJ1-4, with 7 bases that match TRBD1. The germline V gene has CDR1 SGDLS and CDR2 YYNGEE. The CDR3 sequence is 14 residues long. V was pared by 5 bases and J by 8 bases, with 9 bases of the junction left unmatched. For the CDR3, the DNA is TGTGCCAGCAGGGAACACCAGGGGGGGGAAAAACTGTTTTTT. Translated, it gives CASREHQGGEKLFF.

The chain joins TRBV11-3 to TRBJ2-2; no clear D gene. This CDR3 region has 14 residues. V was clipped by 5 bases and J by 5 bases, with 12 bases between them. In germline, CDR1 is SGHNT, CDR2 YENEEA. DNA for the CDR3: TGTGCCAGCAGCCCCGGGCCCTCTACCGGGGAGCTGTTTTTT. This codes for CASSPGPSTGELFF.

V gene TRBV2 combines with J gene TRBJ2-7; 9 nucleotides agree with TRBD2. The CDR3 totals 19 residues. Germline lookup yields CDR1 SNHLY and CDR2 FYNNEI. V shed 0 bases and J 0 bases; nucleotides not matched to a gene: 12. The CDR3 DNA reads TGTGCCAGCAGTGAAGCGATAGGGCCTAGCGGGGCGTTCTCCTACGAGCAGTACTTC. This codes for CASSEAIGPSGAFSYEQYF.

The chain employs TRBV11-2 and TRBJ2-2, with D maybe TRBD2 (6 bases). The V and J ends lost 5 bases and 2 bases respectively, with 21 bases between them. Germline CDR1 reads SGHAT; CDR2 reads FQNNGV. The CDR3 has 18 residues. The CDR3 here is CASSQRRLSGVNTGELFF. The CDR3 region has the DNA TGTGCCAGCAGCCAGAGGCGTTTATCGGGGGTCAACACCGGGGAGCTGTTTTTT.

This clone was observed a handful of times. This rearrangement joins TRBV28 to TRBJ2-7; 8 nucleotides agree with TRBD2. This CDR3 comprises 14 residues. After removal of 7 bases from V and 2 bases from J, the junction contained 7 bases not matched to a gene. Germline assignment: CDR1 MDHEN and CDR2 SYDVKM. CDR3 protein: CASTSVAGTYEQYF. The CDR3 DNA reads TGTGCCAGCACCTCCGTAGCGGGAACCTACGAGCAGTACTTC.

This chain connects TRBV19 to TRBJ2-5; TRBD2 matches at 10 bases. V lost 3 bases to trimming and J lost 2 bases; unmatched junction nucleotides: 6. Germline CDR1 reads LNHDA; CDR2 reads SQIVND (reference sequence). This CDR3 comprises 16 residues. CDR3 sequence (DNA): TGTGCCAGTAGTATGTGGCTAGCGGGGGTACAAGAGACCCAGTACTTC. Translation gives CASSMWLAGVQETQYF. Complete variable domain (other parts from reference TRBV19 and TRBJ2-5): DGGITQSPKYLFRKEGQNVTLSCEQNLNHDAMYWYRQDPGQGLRLIYYSQIVNDFQKGDIAEGYSVSREKKESFPLTVTSAQKNPTAFYLCASSMWLAGVQETQYFGPGTRLLVL.

This rearrangement joins TRBV5-6 to TRBJ1-2; D remains ambiguous. CDR1 SGHDT and CDR2 YYEEEE come from the germline V gene. The CDR3 covers 12 residues. The V gene lost 3 bases and the J gene lost 5 bases, with 8 bases spanning the gap. The CDR3 DNA reads TGTGCCAGCAGCTCTAACTATTATGGCTACACCTTC. Translated, it gives CASSSNYYGYTF. Looking up the rest from reference TRBV5-6 and TRBJ1-2 gives the full variable domain: DAGVTQSPTHLIKTRGQQVTLRCSPKSGHDTVSWYQQALGQGPQFIFQYYEEEERQRGNFPDRFSGHQFPNYSSELNVNALLLGDSALYLCASSSNYYGYTFGSGTRLTVV.

J is TRBJ1-5 and V is TRBV2; weak D call: TRBD1 (6 bases). V was cut by 6 bases and J by 6 bases, with 12 bases left in between. Germline CDR1 and CDR2: SNHLY and FYNNEI. The CDR3 consists of 13 residues. The CDR3 region has the DNA TGTGCCAGCAGGGGGGGCCCCCCTCAGCCCCAGCATTTT. It translates to CASRGGPPQPQHF.

The chain couples TRBV12-5 to TRBJ2-3; the D gene is possibly TRBD1 (6 bases). The germline V gene has CDR1 LGHNT and CDR2 FRNRAP. The CDR3 loop spans 14 amino acids. The V end was cut by 1 base, the J end by 5 bases, with 10 bases between. The CDR3 reads CASGLGQGGDTQYF. DNA for the CDR3: TGTGCTAGTGGTTTGGGGCAAGGGGGAGATACGCAGTATTTT.

This clone is a singleton in its sample. J is TRBJ2-7 and V is TRBV21-1; TRBD1, the D gene given by the table, was not confirmed from the DNA. TRBV21-1 is assigned pseudogene status. The CDR3 is 13 residues long. The chain's CDR3 is CASIPDSAYEQYF. CDR3 coding DNA: TGTGCCAGCATCCCGGACAGCGCCTACGAGCAGTACTTC.